The clone carrying this T cell receptor (beta chain) has ten or more counts. The V gene end was trimmed by 5 bases and the J gene end by 7 bases; junction bases not matched to a gene: 11. This CDR3 spans 15 amino acids. These data originate in a study of response to subunit inactivated influenza vaccine. TCRdb analysed the RT-PCR reads with MiXCR anew, one entry per CDR3 protein. The sample includes approximately 570,000 distinct CDR3 sequences, 6.5% to 8% seen only once; the top ten take 13%. The TCR sequence derives from a man between 50 and 75 years old who received an inactivated influenza vaccine. This specimen was PBMCs from blood, taken less than 30 months after vaccination. The rearrangement joins TRBV12-3 or TRBV12-4 to TRBJ2-1, with 7 bases fitting TRBD1. The CDR3 reads CASSPRDSTFNEQFF. The CDR3 bases are TGTGCCAGCAGTCCCCGGGACAGCACCTTTAATGAGCAGTTCTTC.